One sample yielded the 14 T cell receptor beta chains listed below, sequenced in a study of cytomegalovirus exposure and HLA in healthy donors. Primers included in the PCR were 60 Vbeta and 13 Jbeta primers. Data came from immunoSEQ multiplex PCR; TCRdb stores just in-frame clones and leaves some out. The table lists 45,000 to 50,000 clones, with less than 20% in the top ten. The sequenced sample consisted of PBMCs. These receptors all stem from a male donor in good health and CMV-seronegative.

The chain carries TRBV5-4 and TRBJ1-4; D might be TRBD1 (6 bases). Trimming removed 1 base at V and 7 bases at J, with 11 bases between. This CDR3 has 14 residues. Germline V gene data show CDR1 as SGHNT and CDR2 as YYREEE (reference sequence). The chain's CDR3 is CASSLRGGSEKLFF. CDR3 nucleotide sequence: TGTGCCAGCAGCTTGCGAGGGGGAAGTGAAAAACTGTTTTTT.

The rearrangement links TRBV2 to TRBJ2-2, with D perhaps matching TRBD2 (5 bases). The length of the CDR3 is 17 residues. Germline values: CDR1 SNHLY, CDR2 FYNNEI. V was pared by 0 bases and J by 1 base, with 12 bases between. The CDR3 loop reads CASSEAERVMNTGELFF. As DNA, the CDR3 is TGTGCCAGCAGTGAAGCGGAGAGGGTCATGAACACCGGGGAGCTGTTTTTT.

The DNA of the CDR3 is TGTGCCACCTCCCCCGAGGGAATGAACACTGAAGCTTTCTTT. Its protein product is CATSPEGMNTEAFF. The chain has TRBV9 and TRBJ1-1; D unclear. Trimming removed 9 bases at V and 0 bases at J, with 15 bases between. The CDR3 extends over 14 amino acids. CDR1 and CDR2 (germline): SGDLS, YYNGEE.

The chain carries TRBV18 and TRBJ1-6; 11 nucleotides match TRBD1. This CDR3 spans 15 amino acids. Trimming at V came to 4 bases and at J to 6 bases, leaving 2 bases not matched to a gene. Germline lookup yields CDR1 KGHSH and CDR2 LQKENI. CDR3 amino acids: CASSRGTGGNSPLHF. CDR3 bases: TGTGCCAGCTCACGAGGGACAGGGGGTAATTCACCCCTCCACTTT.

This chain uses TRBV13 with TRBJ2-3; 9 nucleotides match TRBD2. Per the germline V gene, CDR1 is PRHDT and CDR2 is FYEKMQ (reference sequence). The CDR3 has 17 residues. V lost 3 bases and J lost 0; bases outside the gene matches: 7. CDR3 bases: TGTGCCAGCAGCTTCCGCGGGGGGGCCCCCAGCACAGATACGCAGTATTTT. This translates into CASSFRGGAPSTDTQYF. The complete variable domain, with remaining parts taken from reference TRBV13 and TRBJ2-3, reads AAGVIQSPRHLIKEKRETATLKCYPIPRHDTVYWYQQGPGQDPQFLISFYEKMQSDKGSIPDRFSAQQFSDYHSELNMSSLELGDSALYFCASSFRGGAPSTDTQYFGPGTRLTVL.

The chain employs TRBV11-3 and TRBJ2-3; D might be TRBD2 (6 bases). CDR1 and CDR2 (germline): SGHNT, YENEEA. The CDR3 consists of 15 residues. Trimming shortened V by 5 bases and J by 2 bases, and 14 bases separated the two germline ends. The CDR3 nucleotides read TGTGCCAGCAGCCCATCGGGACTGGTCACAGATACGCAGTATTTT. This encodes CASSPSGLVTDTQYF.

The V call is TRBV4-3, the J call TRBJ2-7, with D possibly matching TRBD2 (6 bases). The CDR3 has 14 amino acids. The V and J ends lost 0 bases and 0 bases respectively, with 6 bases between them. Germline CDR1 and CDR2: LGHNA and YSLEER. The CDR3 DNA sequence: TGCGCCAGCAGCCAAGAGGGGGGCTCCTACGAGCAGTACTTC. Residues: CASSQEGGSYEQYF.

This chain uses TRBV4-1 with TRBJ1-2, with D possibly TRBD1 on 5 matching bases. The V end was cut by 1 base, the J end by 2 bases, with 8 bases between. The CDR3 consists of 14 residues. Looked up from germline, CDR1 is MGHRA and CDR2 is YSYEKL. The CDR3 sequence is CASSQVGGNYGYTF. Written as DNA, the CDR3 is TGCGCCAGCAGCCAAGTTGGGGGGAACTATGGCTACACCTTC.

The chain combines TRBV7-9 with TRBJ2-3; the D gene is possibly TRBD2 (5 bases). Germline V CDR1 and CDR2: SEHNR, FQNEAQ (reference sequence). V was shortened by 7 bases and J by 2 bases, with 16 bases between the two germline ends. The CDR3 covers 15 residues. The CDR3 nucleotides read TGTGCCAGCACCCCAGTCCGGGGATCCACAGATACGCAGTATTTT. It yields the protein CASTPVRGSTDTQYF.

The rearrangement uses TRBV6-1 and TRBJ2-5, with D tentatively TRBD2 (6 bases). Trimming pared 4 bases from V and 5 bases from J, leaving 20 bases between. This CDR3 has 16 residues. Germline V gives CDR1 MNHNS, CDR2 SASEGT. The CDR3 is CASSGDSRGVLETQYF. The CDR3 DNA follows: TGTGCCAGCAGTGGGGACTCCCGAGGTGTGTTGGAGACCCAGTACTTC.

The V gene is TRBV25-1, the J gene TRBJ2-7; 8 positions agree with TRBD2. Germline loops: CDR1 MGHDK, CDR2 SYGVNS. There are 15 residues in the CDR3. Trimming at V came to 6 bases and at J to 3 bases, leaving 10 bases not matched to a gene. CDR3 DNA: TGTGCCAGCAGCGCCGGACTAGCCGGTAGCTACGAGCAGTACTTC. As protein: CASSAGLAGSYEQYF.

The chain is built from TRBV10-1 and TRBJ2-7; 7 bases map to TRBD2. Germline V gene lookup returns CDR1 WNHNN and CDR2 SYGVQD (reference sequence). The trim removed 4 bases at V and 2 bases at J, leaving 5 bases unmatched. CDR3 size: 14 residues. CDR3 residues: CASSVSGAPYEQYF. In DNA form, the CDR3 reads TGCGCCAGCAGTGTAAGCGGGGCTCCCTACGAGCAGTACTTC.

V and J are TRBV5-1 and TRBJ2-5; D uncertain. TRBJ2-7 matches the DNA end more closely, so the J call is doubtful. The CDR3 consists of 11 residues. CDR1 SGHRS and CDR2 YFSETQ come from the germline V gene. In nucleotides, the CDR3 is TGCGCCAGCAGCCCCGGGTACGAGCAGTACTTC. Its translation is CASSPGYEQYF.

The chain recombines TRBV9 with TRBJ1-1; TRBD1 matches at 7 bases. Germline trimming cut 0 bases from V and 3 bases from J; bases unmatched to any gene: 5. The CDR3 sequence is 15 residues long. Per the germline V gene, CDR1 is SGDLS and CDR2 is YYNGEE. CDR3 loop: CASSVAGGQYTEAFF. The CDR3 region has the DNA TGTGCCAGCAGCGTAGCTGGGGGACAGTACACTGAAGCTTTCTTT.